The source of this T cell receptor beta chain is a study of blood T cell repertoires in COVID-19 (dated by TCRdb to 2018 to 2021). Regarding the research as a whole: The collaborator samples originated in the United States, Italy and Spain and spanned the acute and convalescent phases of COVID-19. The dataset comprised deeply sampled blood TCRbeta repertoires from subjects exposed to, actively infected with, or recovered from COVID-19. The samples were drawn from the first 160 participants of the ongoing ImmuneRACE study and from 1,254 subjects provided by 6 global collaborators. The material from the prospective study consisted of cDNA or gDNA derived from T cells, B-cell-depleted T cells, or PBMCs. Where available, HLA class I and class II types were taken from metadata supplied by the sample provider and were not determined by assay-based typing. Sample metadata almost always included a de-identified subject ID, COVID-19 status, age in years and sex. The repertoires were released in a freely available public database intended as a resource for research on the immune response to SARS-CoV-2.

Enrolling through a virtual design, the prospective study's participants ranged in age from roughly 18 to 89 years and lived across roughly 23 United States geographic areas. In the prospective study, cohorts were assigned on the basis of participant-reported clinical history obtained from a screening survey and a study questionnaire. ImmuneRACE Cohort 3 recovered participants were defined by two consecutive negative NP/OP PCR tests, healthcare professional clearance, or symptom resolution. Mobile phlebotomists in the prospective study collected whole blood, serum and a nasopharyngeal or oropharyngeal swab from every participant. Over a roughly 2-month period, participants in the prospective study had the option of providing additional blood draws and questionnaires. Before DNA extraction, blood samples from the prospective study were shipped at room temperature or frozen. Comment on this clone: The specificity of this receptor is unknown. No much larger clone is present one base from it, and per-base qualities are unavailable.

Reading from cysteine to phenylalanine, the CDR3 counts 13 amino acids. Left in the record is the CDR3 DNA by itself, 39 bases read in frame from the first base. Reading the germline V gene gives CDR1 SQVTM and CDR2 ANQGSEA. V gives up 0 bases and J gives up 5 bases, and the segment between their germline ends measures 8 bases. TCRbeta CDR3 regions were amplified from genomic DNA using the immunoSEQ Assay, a bias-controlled multiplex PCR. Turning to the authors' computational methods: Nucleated cell counts per sample were estimated from amplification of reference gene primers within the assay. Sequence reads were collapsed and filtered to measure the absolute abundance of every unique TCRbeta CDR3 rearrangement. Productive Simpson clonality was computed per sample as the square root of Simpson's diversity index over productive rearrangements. Held by TCRdb, this immuneACCESS table contains in-frame sequences only and omits some clones. Under half of the omission traces to an unresolved V gene where checked; the cause of the rest is unknown. Clonal size and the V and J genes are those of that table, whereas D and trimming came from the DNA. The table for this sample lists a few hundred thousand clones; 90% of them were counted only once. Of the sample, under 0.7% falls within the top ten clones.

The full study reports these points: How much clinical and demographic metadata was included differed by source and by participant, and the metadata was provided uncurated.

This receptor chain uses TRBV29-1 and TRBJ2-1; TRBD2 could be the D gene, as 6 bases match. The material sequenced was PBMCs or T cells enriched from blood (not recorded which). This receptor was obtained from a man aged 18-30 years who had recovered from COVID-19. The DNA sequence follows: TGCAGCGTTGAAGACCCTAGCGACAATGAGCAGTTCTTC. Its protein reads: CSVEDPSDNEQFF.